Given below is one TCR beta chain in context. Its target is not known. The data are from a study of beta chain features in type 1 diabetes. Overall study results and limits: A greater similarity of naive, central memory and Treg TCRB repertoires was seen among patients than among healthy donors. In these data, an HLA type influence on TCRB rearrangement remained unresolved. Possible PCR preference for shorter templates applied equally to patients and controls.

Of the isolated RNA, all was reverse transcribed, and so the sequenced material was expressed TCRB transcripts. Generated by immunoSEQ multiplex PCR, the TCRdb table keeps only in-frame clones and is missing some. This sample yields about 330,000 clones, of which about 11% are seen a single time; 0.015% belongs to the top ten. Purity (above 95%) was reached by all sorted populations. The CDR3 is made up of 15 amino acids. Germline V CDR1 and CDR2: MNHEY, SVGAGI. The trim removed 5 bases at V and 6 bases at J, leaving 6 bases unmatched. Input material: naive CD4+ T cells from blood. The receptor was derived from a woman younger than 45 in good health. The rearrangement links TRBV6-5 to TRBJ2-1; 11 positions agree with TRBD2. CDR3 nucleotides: TGTGCCAGCAGTGTCGCCCTAGCGGGAGGCAATGAGCAGTTCTTC. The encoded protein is CASSVALAGGNEQFF.